Listed below are T cell receptor beta chains from one sample, sequenced in a study of blood T cell repertoires in COVID-19. Profiling relied on immunoSEQ multiplex PCR, and the TCRdb table lists in-frame clones only, not all of them. The table lists about 300,000 clones, approximately 88% of them singletons, with about 7% in the top ten. The specimen sequenced was peripheral blood. These receptors were obtained from a woman aged 25 to 39 who had recovered from COVID-19. Each CDR3 is given with its conserved first and last residue. Fields, in order: D gene, V gene, clone size, J gene, CDR3 DNA, CDR3 protein. A D gene is named only where the DNA matches it firmly. Expanded clones get a size class; other rows say once, few or many, or leave the size out.

>TRBD1|TRBV7-2|.|TRBJ2-2
TGTGCCAGCAGCTTAAGGAGAAGACAGGGGGCGTACACCGGGGAGCTGTTTTTT
CASSLRRRQGAYTGELFF
>.|TRBV28|.|TRBJ2-7
TGTGCCAGCAGCCAAGGACTGCCCCCCTACGAGCAGTACTTC
CASSQGLPPYEQYF
>.|TRBV30|.|TRBJ1-1
TGTGCCTGGAGCAGGCCCGTTGAATTGAACACTGAAGCTTTCTTT
CAWSRPVELNTEAFF
>TRBD2|TRBV7-8|.|TRBJ2-1
TGTGCCAGCAGCCCTCGGACTAGCGGGGGCAGCAATGAGCAGTTCTTC
CASSPRTSGGSNEQFF
>TRBD1|TRBV6-5|.|TRBJ2-2
TGTGCCACGAGGATCAGGGGGCTTAGGACCGGGGAGCTGTTTTTT
CATRIRGLRTGELFF
>.|TRBV6-5|.|TRBJ1-2
TGTGCCAGCAGTTCAGGAGGGTCCTATGGCTACACCTTC
CASSSGGSYGYTF
>.|TRBV7-9|.|TRBJ2-1
TGTGCCAGCAGCCGTTACAGGGATGGGCGTGTGGATGAGCAGTTCTTC
CASSRYRDGRVDEQFF
>.|TRBV19|.|TRBJ2-3
TGTGCCAGTAGTATTGGACTAACCGGCACAGATACGCAGTATTTT
CASSIGLTGTDTQYF
>.|TRBV7-9|many|TRBJ2-7
TGTGCCAGCAGCTTAAGTGGCGGATACGAGCAGTACTTC
CASSLSGGYEQYF
>.|TRBV4-1|.|TRBJ2-5
TGCGCCAGCAGCCAAGTTCTAATTCGGGGGGAGACCCAGTACTTC
CASSQVLIRGETQYF
>.|TRBV6-6|once|TRBJ1-2
TGTGCCAGCAGTCCCAACCCCGGACAGCTGACTAACTATGGCTACACCTTC
CASSPNPGQLTNYGYTF
>.|TRBV7-3|.|TRBJ1-1
TGTGCCAGCAGCCTATTGAGCGCTCCGAACACTGAAGCTTTCTTT
CASSLLSAPNTEAFF
>TRBD1|TRBV2|once|TRBJ1-5
TGTGCCAGCAGGGAACACAGGGGGAATCAGCCCCAGCATTTT
CASREHRGNQPQHF
>TRBD1|TRBV30|.|TRBJ2-1
TGTGCCTGGAGTACGGGACAGCAGGATGAGCAGTTCTTC
CAWSTGQQDEQFF
>.|TRBV6-2/TRBV6-3|.|TRBJ2-7
TGTGCCAGCAGTTACGGTGACACCACCTACGAGCAGTACTTC
CASSYGDTTYEQYF
>TRBD1|TRBV11-3|.|TRBJ2-5
TGTGCCAGCAGCACCCACAGGGGAGAAGAGACCCAGTACTTC
CASSTHRGEETQYF
>TRBD1|TRBV5-1|.|TRBJ1-2
TGCGCCAGCAGCCTGGAGGGACAGGGACTGTATGGCTACACCTTC
CASSLEGQGLYGYTF
>.|TRBV6-2/TRBV6-3|once|TRBJ1-1
TGTGCCAGCAGTTACCCCGGGGGGCGCAGCACTGAAGCTTTCTTT
CASSYPGGRSTEAFF
>.|TRBV3-1/TRBV3-2|.|TRBJ1-1
TGTGCCAGCAGGTCAATGGACAGCTGGAACACTGAAGCTTTCTTT
CASRSMDSWNTEAFF
>.|TRBV4-2|.|TRBJ2-3
TGTGCCAGCAGCCAGAGGGTCGGACTTGTCACAGATACGCAGTATTTT
CASSQRVGLVTDTQYF
>.|TRBV9|.|TRBJ1-6
TGTGCCAGCAGCGTAGCAGGGTTGCAATCACCCCTCCACTTT
CASSVAGLQSPLHF
>.|TRBV7-2|.|TRBJ1-4
TGTGCCAGCAGTACACAGGGTCAAAAACTGTTTTTT
CASSTQGQKLFF